This paragraph covers one TCR beta chain sequence. Antigen: not known. The CDR3 contains 15 residues. V was trimmed by 2 bases and J by 1 base, leaving 11 bases between them. Germline CDR1 reads SGHRS; CDR2 reads YFSETQ. This sample is drawn from a study of cytomegalovirus exposure and HLA in healthy donors. Broader study findings: The authors later found most CMV-associated TCR beta chains appeared HLA-restricted.

The study ran its PCR with 60 Vbeta and 13 Jbeta primers. Profiled with immunoSEQ multiplex PCR; TCRdb holds only in-frame clones, not every one. The sample has 70,000 to 100,000 clones, more than 75% seen once. This TCR came from a man aged 18 to 35 in good health and CMV-seronegative. The sequencing input was PBMCs. J is TRBJ2-3 and V is TRBV5-1; D may be TRBD1 (6 bases). CDR3 in amino acids: CASSFGGHRTDTQYF. CDR3 in DNA: TGCGCCAGCAGCTTTGGGGGACACCGCACAGATACGCAGTATTTT.